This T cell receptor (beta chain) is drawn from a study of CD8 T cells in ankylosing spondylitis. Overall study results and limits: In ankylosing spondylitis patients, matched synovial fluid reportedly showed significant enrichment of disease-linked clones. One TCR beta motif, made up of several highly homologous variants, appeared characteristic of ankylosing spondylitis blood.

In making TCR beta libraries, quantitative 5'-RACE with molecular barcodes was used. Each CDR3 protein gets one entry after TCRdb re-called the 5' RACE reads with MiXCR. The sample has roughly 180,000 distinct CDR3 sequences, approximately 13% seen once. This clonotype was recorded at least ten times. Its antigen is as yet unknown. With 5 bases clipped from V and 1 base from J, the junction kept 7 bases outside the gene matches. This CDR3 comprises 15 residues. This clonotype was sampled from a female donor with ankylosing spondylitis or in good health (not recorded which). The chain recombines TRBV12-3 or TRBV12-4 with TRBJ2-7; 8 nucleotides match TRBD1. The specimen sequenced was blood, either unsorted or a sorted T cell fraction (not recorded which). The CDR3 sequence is CASSGLDRGSYEQYF. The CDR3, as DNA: TGTGCCAGCAGTGGTCTCGACAGGGGATCCTACGAGCAGTACTTC.